The clone carrying this T cell receptor (beta chain) was seen only a few times. In the authors' methods: Reference gene primer amplification yielded estimated nucleated cell counts. TCRdb keeps only in-frame clones here, not all; method: immunoSEQ multiplex PCR. D and trimming come from the DNA, and the V and J calls and clone size come from that table. The sample lists some 400,000 clones; more than 75% were seen once. The source of the sample is a study of blood T cell repertoires in COVID-19. Trimming took 6 bases from V and 13 from J; bases not matched to a gene: 17. This CDR3 is built from 15 residues. CDR1 and CDR2 from the germline V gene are MNHEY and SVGEGT.

This rearrangement joins TRBV6-2 or TRBV6-3 to TRBJ1-4, with 7 positions matching TRBD1. This TCR came from a man aged 25-40 years who had recovered from COVID-19. Material: PBMCs or T cells enriched from blood (not recorded which). CDR3 amino acids: CASSQRSDRVGGLFF. CDR3 nucleotides: TGTGCCAGCAGCCAAAGATCTGACAGGGTCGGTGGACTGTTTTTT.